One T cell receptor (beta chain) is described in this entry. Its antigen is still unknown. Input for naive CD8 libraries was roughly 17,000 to 1,000,000 sorted cells; the RNA fraction used was 10%, 30% or 50%. A CD8+CD4-CCR7+CD45RA+ gate was used to sort naive CD8 T cells. The use of previously described methods and listed TCR primers produced the bulk TCR libraries. TCRdb reprocessed the PCR reads with MiXCR, giving one entry per CDR3 protein. The repertoire holds fewer than 75,000 distinct CDR3 sequences, 15% to 20% seen once, with approximately 1.5% in the top ten. This entry belongs to a study of molecular identifiers for immune sequencing clone quantification. Study conclusions and caveats: The share of molecules held by clones above 20 RNA copies was over 99% in effector cells and under 1% in naive cells.

Sequenced input: naive CD8+ T cells from blood, with Jurkat cell RNA spiked in. Subset described: FACS-sorted CD8+CD4-CCR7+CD45RA+ naive T cells. The receptor was isolated from a human donor in good health. Some libraries in this study had Jurkat cell RNA spiked in.

CDR3 residues: CASSSPFSNQPQHF. The CDR3 region has the DNA TGTGCCAGCAGTTCCCCGTTTAGCAATCAGCCCCAGCATTTT. The chain combines TRBV28 with TRBJ1-5; unclear D gene. Germline CDR1 and CDR2: MDHEN and SYDVKM. V was clipped by 4 bases and J by 0 bases, with 7 bases between them. The CDR3 is 14 residues long.